This T cell receptor beta chain was obtained from a study of cytomegalovirus exposure and HLA in healthy donors. Regarding the study as a whole: A link between a missense DCLRE1C variant and TCR beta V- and J-gene trimming emerged from a later analysis. The investigators catalogued 164 TCR beta chains as cytomegalovirus-associated. Across all donors, roughly uniform sequencing depth was an assumption of the presence/absence analyses.

This CDR3 spans 14 amino acids. V lost 7 bases and J lost 2; bases outside the gene matches: 7. From germline, CDR1 is ENHRY and CDR2 SYGVKD. Turning to this clone: Its antigen is unknown.

A multiplex PCR was run with 60 Vbeta primers and 13 Jbeta primers. The data were produced by immunoSEQ multiplex PCR, yet TCRdb's version contains in-frame clones alone and is incomplete. The sample shows 250,000 to 350,000 clones, about 90% of them seen only once. The source is a woman under 30 in good health and CMV-seronegative. The sequenced material came from PBMCs. This chain connects TRBV10-3 to TRBJ1-1; 7 nucleotides match TRBD1. The CDR3 loop is CAINGGQENTEAFF. The CDR3 nucleotides are TGTGCCATCAATGGAGGACAGGAAAACACTGAAGCTTTCTTT.